This TCR beta chain was captured by sequencing in a study of blood T cell repertoires in COVID-19. The overall study: From the United States, Italy and Spain came samples of acute and convalescent COVID-19. From T cells, B-cell-depleted T cells, or PBMCs came the material, which was cDNA or gDNA.

Profiled with immunoSEQ multiplex PCR; TCRdb holds only in-frame clones, not every one. The sample lists about 250,000 clones; around 88% were seen once. CDR3 size: 18 residues. Germline V gene lookup returns CDR1 SGHTA and CDR2 FQGNSA. Trimming removed 3 bases from V and 0 bases from J, with 19 bases in between. The specimen was peripheral blood. The clonotype was recovered from a man older than 75 with acute or convalescent COVID-19. This chain uses TRBV7-2 with TRBJ2-3; a possible D gene is TRBD1 (5 bases). The CDR3 DNA reads as TGTGCCAGCAGCTTCCCGGACAAGGGGATCAGGAGCACAGATACGCAGTATTTT. This codes for CASSFPDKGIRSTDTQYF.